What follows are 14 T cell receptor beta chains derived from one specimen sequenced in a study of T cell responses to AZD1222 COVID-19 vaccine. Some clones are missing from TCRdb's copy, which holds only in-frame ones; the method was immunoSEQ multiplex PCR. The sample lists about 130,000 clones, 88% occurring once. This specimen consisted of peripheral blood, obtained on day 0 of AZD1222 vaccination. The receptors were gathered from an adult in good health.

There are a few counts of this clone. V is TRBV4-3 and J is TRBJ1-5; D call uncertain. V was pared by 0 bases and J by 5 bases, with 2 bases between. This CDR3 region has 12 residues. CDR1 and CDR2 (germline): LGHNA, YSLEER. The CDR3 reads CASSQEHQPQHF. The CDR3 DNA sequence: TGCGCCAGCAGCCAAGAGCATCAGCCCCAGCATTTT.

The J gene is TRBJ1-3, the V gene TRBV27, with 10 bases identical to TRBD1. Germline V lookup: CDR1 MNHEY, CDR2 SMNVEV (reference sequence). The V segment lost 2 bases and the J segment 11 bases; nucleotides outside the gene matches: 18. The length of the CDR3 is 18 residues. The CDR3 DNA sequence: TGTGCCAGCAGTTTAACCGGGACAGGGGCTCTTCGGGAAAGGGCCATATATTTT. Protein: CASSLTGTGALRERAIYF.

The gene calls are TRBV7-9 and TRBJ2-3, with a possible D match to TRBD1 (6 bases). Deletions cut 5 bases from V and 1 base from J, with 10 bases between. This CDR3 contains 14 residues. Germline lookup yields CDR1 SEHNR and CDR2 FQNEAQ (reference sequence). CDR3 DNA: TGTGCCAGCAGCATAACAGGGCGCACAGATACGCAGTATTTT. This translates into CASSITGRTDTQYF.

CDR3 amino acids: CASSPAVAGNIQYF. CDR3 bases: TGTGCCAGCAGCCCGGCGGTAGCGGGAAACATTCAGTACTTC. This chain links TRBV3-1 (or the pseudogene TRBV3-2) with TRBJ2-4; 7 bases agree with TRBD2. Germline CDR1 and CDR2: LGHDT and YNNKEL (reference sequence). The V gene end was trimmed by 4 bases and the J gene end by 6 bases; junction bases not matched to a gene: 6. The CDR3 runs 14 residues.

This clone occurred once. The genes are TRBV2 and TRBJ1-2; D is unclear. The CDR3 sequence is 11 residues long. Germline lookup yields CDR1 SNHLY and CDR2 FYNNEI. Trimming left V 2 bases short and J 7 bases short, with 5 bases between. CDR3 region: CASSEKGGYTF. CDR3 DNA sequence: TGTGCCAGCAGTGAAAAGGGTGGCTACACCTTC.

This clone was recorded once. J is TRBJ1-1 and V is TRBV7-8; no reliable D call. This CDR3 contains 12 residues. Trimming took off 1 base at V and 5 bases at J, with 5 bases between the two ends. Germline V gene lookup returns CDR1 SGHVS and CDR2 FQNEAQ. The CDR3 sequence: CASSLGETEAFF. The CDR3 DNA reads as TGTGCCAGCAGCTTAGGTGAGACTGAAGCTTTCTTT.

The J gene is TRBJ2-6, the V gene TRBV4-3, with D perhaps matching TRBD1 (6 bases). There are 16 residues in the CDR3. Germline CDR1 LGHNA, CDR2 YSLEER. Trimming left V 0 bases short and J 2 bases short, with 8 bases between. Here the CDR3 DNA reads TGCGCCAGCAGCCAAGATGGGGGCGCTGGGGCCAACGTCCTGACTTTC. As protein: CASSQDGGAGANVLTF.

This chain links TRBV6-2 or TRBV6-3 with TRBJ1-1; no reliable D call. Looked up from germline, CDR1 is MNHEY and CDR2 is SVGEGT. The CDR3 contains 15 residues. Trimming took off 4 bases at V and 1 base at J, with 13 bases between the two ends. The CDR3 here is CASSSHLGGNTEAFF. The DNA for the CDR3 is TGTGCCAGCAGTTCCCACCTGGGTGGGAACACTGAAGCTTTCTTT.

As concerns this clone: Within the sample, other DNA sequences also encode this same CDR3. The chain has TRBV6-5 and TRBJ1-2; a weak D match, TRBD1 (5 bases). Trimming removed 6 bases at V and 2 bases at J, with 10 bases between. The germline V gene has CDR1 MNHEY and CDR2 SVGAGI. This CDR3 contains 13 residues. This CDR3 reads CASSYDRNYGYTF. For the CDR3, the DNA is TGTGCCAGCAGCTACGACAGAAACTATGGCTACACCTTC.

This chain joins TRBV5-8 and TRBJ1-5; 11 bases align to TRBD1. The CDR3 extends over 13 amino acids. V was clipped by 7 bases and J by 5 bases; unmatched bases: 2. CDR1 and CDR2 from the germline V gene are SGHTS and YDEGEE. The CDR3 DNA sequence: TGTGCCAGCCGGACAGGGGGCTATCAGCCCCAGCATTTT. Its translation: CASRTGGYQPQHF.

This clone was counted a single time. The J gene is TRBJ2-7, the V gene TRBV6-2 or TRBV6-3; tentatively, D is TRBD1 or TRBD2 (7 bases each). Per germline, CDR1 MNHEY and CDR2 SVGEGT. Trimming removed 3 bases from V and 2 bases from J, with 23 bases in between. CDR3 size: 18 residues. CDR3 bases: TGTGCCAGCAGTTATTCTACTTCCCAGGGGGGGTCCCCCTACGAGCAGTACTTC. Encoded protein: CASSYSTSQGGSPYEQYF.

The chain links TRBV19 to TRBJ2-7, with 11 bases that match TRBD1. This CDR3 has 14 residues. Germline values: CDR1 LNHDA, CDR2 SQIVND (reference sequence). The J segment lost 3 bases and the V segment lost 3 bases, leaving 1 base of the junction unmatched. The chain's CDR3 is CASSMGQGGYEQYF. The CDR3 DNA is TGTGCCAGTAGTATGGGACAGGGGGGCTACGAGCAGTACTTC.

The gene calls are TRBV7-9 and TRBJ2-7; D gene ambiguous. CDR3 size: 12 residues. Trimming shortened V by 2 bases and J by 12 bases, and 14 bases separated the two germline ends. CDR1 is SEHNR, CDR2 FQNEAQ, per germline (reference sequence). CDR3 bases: TGTGCCAGCAGCTTATCAGAATGGAGCCCGTACTTC. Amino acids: CASSLSEWSPYF. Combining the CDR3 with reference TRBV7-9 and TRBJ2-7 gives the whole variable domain DTGVSQNPRHKITKRGQNVTFRCDPISEHNRLYWYRQTLGQGPEFLTYFQNEAQLEKSRLLSDRFSAERPKGSFSTLEIQRTEQGDSAMYLCASSLSEWSPYFGPGTRLTVT.

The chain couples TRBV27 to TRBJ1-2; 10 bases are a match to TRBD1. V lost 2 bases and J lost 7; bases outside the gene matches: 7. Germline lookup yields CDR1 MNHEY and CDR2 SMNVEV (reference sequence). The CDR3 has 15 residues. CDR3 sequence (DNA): TGTGCCAGCAGTTTAGGGGACAGGGGACTTGCTGGCTACACCTTC. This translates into CASSLGDRGLAGYTF.